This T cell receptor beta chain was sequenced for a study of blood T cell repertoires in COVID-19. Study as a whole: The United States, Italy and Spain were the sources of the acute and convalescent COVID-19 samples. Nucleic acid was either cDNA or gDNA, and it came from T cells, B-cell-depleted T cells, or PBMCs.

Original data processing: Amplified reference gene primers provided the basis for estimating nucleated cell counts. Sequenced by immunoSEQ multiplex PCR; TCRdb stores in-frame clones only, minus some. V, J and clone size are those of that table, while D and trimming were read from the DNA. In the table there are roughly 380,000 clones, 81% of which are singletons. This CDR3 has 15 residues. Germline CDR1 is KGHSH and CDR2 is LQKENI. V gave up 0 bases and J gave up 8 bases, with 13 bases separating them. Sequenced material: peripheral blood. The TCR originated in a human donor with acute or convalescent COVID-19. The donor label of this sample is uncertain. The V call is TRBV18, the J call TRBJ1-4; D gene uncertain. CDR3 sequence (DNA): TGTGCCAGCTCACCACCGGGAGATGGGTTAGAAAAACTGTTTTTT. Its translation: CASSPPGDGLEKLFF.